This TCR beta chain stems from a study of blood T cells in healthy people across ages. The CDR3 length is 13 residues. The germline V and J ends were trimmed by 5 bases and 0 bases, with 8 bases remaining between them. The V gene's germline CDR1 is SGHVS and CDR2 FNYEAQ. A second roughly 6 to 12 cycle PCR used barcoded and J-beta primers. TCRdb fed the 5' RACE reads into MiXCR, producing one record per CDR3 protein. The profile shows roughly 2 million distinct CDR3 sequences, less than 50% of them singletons. Material for sequencing was blood. The rearrangement links TRBV7-6 to TRBJ2-7; D gene unclear. This clonotype was sampled from a woman aged 40 to 50 in good health. CDR3 region: CASSVTRSYEQYF. The CDR3 region has the DNA TGTGCCAGCAGCGTAACACGCTCCTACGAGCAGTACTTC.